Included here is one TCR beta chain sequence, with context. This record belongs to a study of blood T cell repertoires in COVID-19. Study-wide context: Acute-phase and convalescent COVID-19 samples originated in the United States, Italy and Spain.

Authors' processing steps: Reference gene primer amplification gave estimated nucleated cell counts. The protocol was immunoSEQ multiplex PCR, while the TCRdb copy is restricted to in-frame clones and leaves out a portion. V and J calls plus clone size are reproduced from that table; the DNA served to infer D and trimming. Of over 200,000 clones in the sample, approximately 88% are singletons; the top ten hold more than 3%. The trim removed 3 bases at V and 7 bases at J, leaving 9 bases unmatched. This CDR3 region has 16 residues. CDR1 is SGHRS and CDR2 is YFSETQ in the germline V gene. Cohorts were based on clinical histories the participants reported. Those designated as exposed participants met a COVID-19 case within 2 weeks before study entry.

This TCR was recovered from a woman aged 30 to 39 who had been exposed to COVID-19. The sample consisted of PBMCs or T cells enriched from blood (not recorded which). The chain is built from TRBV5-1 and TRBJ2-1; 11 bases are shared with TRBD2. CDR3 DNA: TGCGCCAGCAGCTCAACTAGCGGGAGAGGTGAAAATGAGCAGTTCTTC. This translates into CASSSTSGRGENEQFF.